The 26 T cell receptor beta chains given below trace back to one sample, sequenced in a study of T-cell memory formation after mild COVID-19. TCRdb analysed the 5' RACE reads with MiXCR anew, one entry per CDR3 protein. The data show about 4,300 distinct CDR3 sequences, with about 16% seen just once and 2.1% held by the top ten. The specimen sequenced was PBMCs or a T cell subset sorted from them (not recorded which). Receptors were obtained from an adult who had mild COVID-19 (a few samples of this study predate the infection). Cell type and time point are not known.

By frequency in the sample, this clonotype is medium-sized (0.01 to 0.1%). This chain connects TRBV7-2 to TRBJ2-3; D unresolved. CDR1 is SGHTA, CDR2 FQGNSA, per germline. The ends were cut back, 1 base at V and 1 base at J, with 15 bases in the middle. The CDR3 totals 17 residues. DNA of the CDR3: TGTGCCAGCAGCTTAGGTTTTCGCAGGTTGGGCACAGATACGCAGTATTTT. Its protein product is CASSLGFRRLGTDTQYF.

Sample share makes this clonotype medium-sized. The chain combines TRBV24-1 with TRBJ1-1, with a tentative D call TRBD1 (5 bases). Germline loops: CDR1 KGHDR, CDR2 SFDVKD. The CDR3 totals 14 residues. The V end was cut by 4 bases, the J end by 6 bases, with 14 bases between. In DNA form, the CDR3 reads TGTGCCACCAGTGAGGCGGGGCTTTGGGCTGAAGCTTTCTTT. Translated: CATSEAGLWAEAFF.

In its sample, this clonotype is medium-sized. The chain couples TRBV6-2 or TRBV6-3 to TRBJ1-5; possibly TRBD1 for D (5 bases). Trimming took off 6 bases at V and 1 base at J, with 13 bases between the two ends. The CDR3 contains 15 residues. Per germline, CDR1 MNHEY and CDR2 SVGEGT. DNA of the CDR3: TGTGCCAGCAGCAGGGCCGATTTGAGCAATCAGCCCCAGCATTTT. It yields the protein CASSRADLSNQPQHF.

By sample share, this clonotype is medium-sized (0.01 to 0.1%). The genes are TRBV7-2 and TRBJ2-3; D may be TRBD2 (6 bases). V lost 6 bases, J lost 2 bases, and 12 bases lay in between. This CDR3 region has 14 residues. From germline, CDR1 is SGHTA and CDR2 FQGNSA. CDR3 bases: TGTGCCAGCAGTCGGGGGAGAACCACAGATACGCAGTATTTT. Amino acids: CASSRGRTTDTQYF.

Within the sample, this clonotype is medium-sized. The chain uses TRBV7-2 and TRBJ2-3; D remains ambiguous. Germline loops: CDR1 SGHTA, CDR2 FQGNSA. The CDR3 covers 12 residues. Trimming stripped 8 bases from V and 3 bases from J, with 9 bases between. CDR3 in DNA: TGTGCCAGCGCCCAGTGGACAGATACGCAGTATTTT. Protein product: CASAQWTDTQYF.

In this sample, this clonotype is medium-sized. The chain is built from TRBV18 and TRBJ1-3; D perhaps matches TRBD1 (6 bases). The germline V gene has CDR1 KGHSH and CDR2 LQKENI. The V end lost 3 bases, the J end lost 4 bases, and 16 bases lay between the germline ends. The CDR3 is made up of 16 amino acids. For the CDR3, the DNA is TGTGCCAGCTCACCGAACCTGGGGGCACCAGGAAACACCATATATTTT. Amino acid sequence: CASSPNLGAPGNTIYF. The full variable domain, with the rest looked up from reference TRBV18 and TRBJ1-3, is NAGVMQNPRHLVRRRGQEARLRCSPMKGHSHVYWYRQLPEEGLKFMVYLQKENIIDESGMPKERFSAEFPKEGPSILRIQQVVRGDSAAYFCASSPNLGAPGNTIYFGEGSWLTVV.

This clonotype is termed medium-sized. The genes are TRBV13 and TRBJ2-3, with no clear D. The CDR3 runs 12 residues. Trimming removed 1 base from V and 5 bases from J, with 4 bases in between. Per germline, CDR1 PRHDT and CDR2 FYEKMQ (reference sequence). The CDR3 DNA reads as TGTGCCAGCAGCTTAGCTGGAGATACGCAGTATTTT. Its protein product is CASSLAGDTQYF.

This clonotype is classed as medium-sized. This chain joins TRBV7-2 and TRBJ2-1, with TRBD2 as a possible D gene (6 bases). Germline CDR1 SGHTA, CDR2 FQGNSA. Trimming stripped 7 bases from V and 8 bases from J, with 24 bases between. The CDR3 length is 16 residues. The CDR3 nucleotides read TGTGCCAGCAACCATATACCCGGGACGGGGGACGATGAGCAGTTCTTC. It specifies CASNHIPGTGDDEQFF.

By share of the sample, this clonotype is medium-sized (0.01 to 0.1%). V is TRBV6-6 and J is TRBJ1-3; D is uncertain. The V gene's germline CDR1 is MNHNY and CDR2 SVGAGI (reference sequence). There are 13 residues in the CDR3. Trimming left V 4 bases short and J 4 bases short, with 8 bases between. CDR3 protein: CASSFPSGNTIYF. Written as DNA, the CDR3 is TGTGCCAGCAGTTTCCCCTCGGGAAACACCATATATTTT.

This clonotype was recorded many times. The chain is built from TRBV13 and TRBJ2-7, with TRBD2 matching over 13 bases. Germline lookup yields CDR1 PRHDT and CDR2 FYEKMQ (reference sequence). V shed 3 bases and J 9 bases; nucleotides not matched to a gene: 5. CDR3 length: 14 amino acids. The CDR3, as DNA: TGTGCCAGCAGCTTCGGGACTAGCGGGGCAAGGCAGTACTTC. This sequence encodes CASSFGTSGARQYF.

This clonotype occurred once. This chain connects TRBV4-1 to TRBJ1-2; TRBD1 is a possible D gene (5 bases). Germline V CDR1 and CDR2: MGHRA, YSYEKL. The V gene lost 1 base and the J gene lost 3 bases, with 12 bases spanning the gap. CDR3 length: 15 residues. This chain's CDR3 is CASSQAVGGDYGYTF. The DNA of the CDR3 is TGCGCCAGCAGCCAAGCGGTCGGGGGGGACTATGGCTACACCTTC.

This clonotype is categorized as medium-sized (0.01 to 0.1%). The chain couples TRBV9 to TRBJ2-3, with D possibly TRBD1 on 5 matching bases. The CDR3 sequence is 13 residues long. Trimming shortened V by 0 bases and J by 8 bases, and 10 bases separated the two germline ends. Germline V gives CDR1 SGDLS, CDR2 YYNGEE. CDR3 sequence (DNA): TGTGCCAGCAGCGTAGCCCCTGGGGCTACGCAGTATTTT. Its protein product is CASSVAPGATQYF.

This chain joins TRBV30 and TRBJ1-1; D ambiguous. Looked up from germline, CDR1 is GTSNPN and CDR2 is SVGIG (reference sequence). V was pared by 0 bases and J by 5 bases, with 13 bases between. The CDR3 is 14 residues long. The CDR3 DNA reads TGTGCCTGGAGTGTAGGTGCTGGTGGTACTGAAGCTTTCTTT. This sequence encodes CAWSVGAGGTEAFF.

This clonotype appeared a single time. The rearrangement joins TRBV7-3 to TRBJ2-3, with 14 bases aligning to TRBD2. V lost 5 bases, J lost 6 bases, and 4 bases stayed unmatched. Germline-derived CDR1 and CDR2 are SGHTA and FQGTGA. The CDR3 is 15 amino acids. The CDR3 reads CASSTGLAGEDTQYF. DNA for the CDR3: TGTGCCAGCAGCACGGGACTAGCGGGAGAGGATACGCAGTATTTT.

This clonotype is judged medium-sized. The chain couples TRBV6-2 or TRBV6-3 to TRBJ1-1; the D is unclear. Germline lookup yields CDR1 MNHEY and CDR2 SVGEGT. Trimming shortened V by 1 base and J by 5 bases, and 2 bases separated the two germline ends. The CDR3 has 11 amino acids. The CDR3 DNA sequence: TGTGCCAGCAGTTACTGGACTGAAGCTTTCTTT. It specifies CASSYWTEAFF.

By sample share, this clonotype is medium-sized. J is TRBJ1-6 and V is TRBV18; D gene ambiguous. V was clipped by 4 bases and J by 9 bases, with 13 bases between them. From germline, CDR1 is KGHSH and CDR2 LQKENI. The CDR3 length is 14 residues. CDR3 residues: CASSREVKGSPLHF. CDR3 DNA sequence: TGTGCCAGCTCACGGGAGGTTAAGGGTTCACCCCTCCACTTT.

Points on this clonotype: The junction differs from germline at one of its ends, possibly a read error. The chain carries TRBV6-5 and TRBJ2-5, with a possible D match to TRBD2 (6 bases). Germline-derived CDR1 and CDR2 are MNHEY and SVGAGI. The CDR3 is made up of 13 amino acids. In DNA form, the CDR3 reads TGTGCAAGCAGTCCGACTAGTTGGGAGACCCAGTACTTC. Protein sequence: CASSPTSWETQYF.

This clonotype is classed as medium-sized. The genes are TRBV11-2 and TRBJ1-6, with TRBD1 matching 9 bases. V gave up 5 bases and J gave up 5 bases; unmatched junction bases: 7. Looked up from germline, CDR1 is SGHAT and CDR2 is FQNNGV. The CDR3 is made up of 16 amino acids. The CDR3 sequence: CASSVFRDRDNSPLHF. For the CDR3, the DNA is TGTGCCAGCAGCGTATTCCGGGACAGGGATAATTCACCCCTCCACTTT.

In its sample, this clonotype is medium-sized. The chain employs TRBV12-3 or TRBV12-4 and TRBJ2-5; D unclear. V lost 5 bases, J lost 3 bases, and 28 bases lay in between. The CDR3 consists of 19 residues. DNA of the CDR3: TGTGCCAGCAGTATGTTAGGGATGATCGTGGGGAAGGGTGAAGAGACCCAGTACTTC. Its translation is CASSMLGMIVGKGEETQYF.

This clonotype rates as medium-sized. V gene TRBV7-2 combines with J gene TRBJ2-5; 7 positions match TRBD1. J was trimmed by 5 bases and V by 5 bases; bases with no gene match: 14. The CDR3 is 16 residues long. Germline assignment: CDR1 SGHTA and CDR2 FQGNSA. This chain's CDR3 is CASSPWGQGELETQYF. DNA of the CDR3: TGTGCCAGCAGCCCCTGGGGGCAGGGGGAGTTGGAGACCCAGTACTTC.

By share of the sample, this clonotype is medium-sized. This chain's CDR3 is CASSLALLSGGASEQYV. CDR3 in DNA: TGTGCCAGCAGCTTAGCCCTACTGAGCGGGGGGGCCTCCGAGCAGTACGTC. V is TRBV7-2 and J is TRBJ2-7; TRBD2 matches 10 bases. V lost 0 bases to trimming and J lost 6 bases; unmatched junction nucleotides: 11. From germline, CDR1 is SGHTA and CDR2 FQGNSA. The CDR3 has 17 amino acids.

The sample holds one count of this clonotype. V usage is TRBV7-2 and J usage is TRBJ2-2; D unresolved. CDR3 length: 15 residues. Germline V CDR1 and CDR2: SGHTA, FQGNSA. The V end was cut by 2 bases, the J end by 0 bases, with 7 bases between. As DNA, the CDR3 is TGTGCCAGCAGCTTACTCGCCCCGAACACCGGGGAGCTGTTTTTT. As protein: CASSLLAPNTGELFF.

In its sample, this clonotype ranks as medium-sized. This sequence joins TRBV7-8 and TRBJ1-1; no firm D call. V was trimmed by 1 base and J by 6 bases, leaving 6 bases between them. The CDR3 is made up of 12 amino acids. Germline CDR1 reads SGHVS; CDR2 reads FQNEAQ. The CDR3 is CASSLGTPEAFF. For the CDR3, the DNA is TGTGCCAGCAGCTTAGGTACCCCTGAAGCTTTCTTT.

Relative to its sample, this clonotype is medium-sized. This chain uses TRBV6-2 or TRBV6-3 with TRBJ1-1; 7 bases are shared with TRBD1. The V segment lost 5 bases and the J segment 0 bases; nucleotides outside the gene matches: 3. CDR1 is MNHEY and CDR2 is SVGEGT in the germline V gene. CDR3 length equals 14 residues. CDR3 sequence: CASSPGTVNTEAFF. Here the CDR3 DNA reads TGTGCCAGCAGTCCCGGGACAGTGAACACTGAAGCTTTCTTT.

The V and J genes are TRBV7-8 and TRBJ1-1; 11 bases match TRBD1. Germline V gene data show CDR1 as SGHVS and CDR2 as FQNEAQ. The CDR3 is 17 residues long. The V and J ends lost 5 bases and 0 bases, in that order; junction bases with no gene match: 8. CDR3 residues: CASSERTGGGMNTEAFF. The CDR3 coding sequence is TGTGCCAGCAGCGAGCGGACAGGGGGCGGCATGAACACTGAAGCTTTCTTT.

This clonotype is labeled medium-sized. The chain has TRBV5-1 and TRBJ1-5; 9 positions agree with TRBD1. V was pared by 2 bases and J by 6 bases, with 6 bases of the junction left unmatched. Germline CDR1 reads SGHRS; CDR2 reads YFSETQ. This CDR3 is built from 15 residues. The CDR3 DNA follows: TGCGCCAGCAGCTTACAGGGGGCCTCAGGTCAGCCCCAGCATTTT. It yields the protein CASSLQGASGQPQHF.